The text below deals with one T cell receptor beta chain. The entry originates in a study of shared clonotypes between healthy human individuals. As for the study in general: The study drew on a couple of women and three men aged 18 to 49 as donors.

Per sorted-subset replicate PCR, input was 200 to 250 ng DNA, representing about 30,000 T cell genomes. Here immunoSEQ multiplex PCR was the method, and the copy in TCRdb shows in-frame clones only, minus some. The profile covers some 2,500,000 clones, with approximately 93% appearing a single time and more than 0.35% taken by the ten largest. V gave up 5 bases and J gave up 2 bases; unmatched junction bases: 6. This CDR3 is built from 15 residues. Germline CDR1 MRHNA, CDR2 SNTAGT. This TCR came from a young man in good health. Some clones in this sample may be carry-over from other donors' samples. Sequenced sample: naive CD4+ T cells from PBMCs. The subset is: CD45RA+ positively selected. The V gene is TRBV6-4, the J gene TRBJ2-7; 10 nucleotides line up with TRBD1. CDR3 in amino acids: CASSLRDRGPYEQYF. The CDR3 region has the DNA TGTGCCAGCAGTCTCCGGGACAGGGGCCCCTACGAGCAGTACTTC.